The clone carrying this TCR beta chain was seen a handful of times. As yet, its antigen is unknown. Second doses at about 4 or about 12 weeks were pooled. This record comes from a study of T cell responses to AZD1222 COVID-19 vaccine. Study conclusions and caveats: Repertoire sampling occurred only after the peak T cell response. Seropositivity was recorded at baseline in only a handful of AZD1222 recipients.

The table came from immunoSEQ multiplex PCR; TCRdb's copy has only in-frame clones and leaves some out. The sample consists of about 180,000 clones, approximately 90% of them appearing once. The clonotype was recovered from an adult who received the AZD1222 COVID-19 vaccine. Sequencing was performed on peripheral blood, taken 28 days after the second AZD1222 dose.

This CDR3 reads CASSPERGQGSYGYTF. The CDR3 nucleotides are TGTGCCAGCAGCCCCGAAAGGGGACAGGGCAGCTATGGCTACACCTTC. This chain joins TRBV9 and TRBJ1-2; 9 nucleotides agree with TRBD1. Germline values: CDR1 SGDLS, CDR2 YYNGEE. The V segment lost 4 bases and the J segment 4 bases; nucleotides outside the gene matches: 11. CDR3 length: 16 residues.